These 20 T cell receptor beta chains were sequenced from one sample in a study of OX40 agonist ivuxolimab in advanced cancers. Profiled with immunoSEQ multiplex PCR; TCRdb holds only in-frame clones, not every one. The repertoire holds over 35,000 clones, with approximately 80% as singletons. The source material was CD4+ or CD8+ T cells sorted from blood, sampled in a trial of the OX40 agonist ivuxolimab. Receptors originate from an adult with an advanced solid tumor such as melanoma, head and neck, liver or kidney cancer.

The chain joins TRBV6-1 to TRBJ2-3; no definite D call. Germline V gene sequence: CDR1 MNHNS, CDR2 SASEGT. Trimming took off 3 bases at V and 4 bases at J, with 11 bases between the two ends. The CDR3 length is 14 residues. Here the CDR3 DNA reads TGTGCCAGCAGTGAGCATCCGAGTGCAGATACGCAGTATTTT. It encodes CASSEHPSADTQYF.

The rearrangement links TRBV28 to TRBJ2-2; TRBD2 agrees at 9 bases. With V trimmed by 5 bases and J by 0 bases, 4 bases remained unmatched. The germline V gene has CDR1 MDHEN and CDR2 SYDVKM. This CDR3 has 16 amino acids. The CDR3 region has the DNA TGTGCCAGCAGTCCGTGGACTAGCGCGAACACCGGGGAGCTGTTTTTT. Translated: CASSPWTSANTGELFF.

The genes are TRBV27 and TRBJ2-3; tentatively, D is TRBD2 (6 bases). Trimming shortened V by 4 bases and J by 1 base, and 15 bases separated the two germline ends. This CDR3 contains 16 residues. The germline V gene encodes CDR1 MNHEY and CDR2 SMNVEV (reference sequence). CDR3 coding DNA: TGTGCCAGCAGTTGGGTAGCGGTCTCAGGCACAGATACGCAGTATTTT. Translating gives CASSWVAVSGTDTQYF.

The chain uses TRBV9 and TRBJ2-6, with a possible D match to TRBD1 (6 bases). Between the trimmed V and J ends, which lost 7 bases and 3 bases, there was a span of 17 bases. In germline, CDR1 is SGDLS, CDR2 YYNGEE. This CDR3 has 16 residues. CDR3 sequence (DNA): TGTGCCAGCGCGCCAGGGGCTTTAGGTGGGGCCAACGTCCTGACTTTC. The encoded protein is CASAPGALGGANVLTF. Supplemented by reference TRBV9 and TRBJ2-6, the full variable domain reads DSGVTQTPKHLITATGQRVTLRCSPRSGDLSVYWYQQSLDQGLQFLIQYYNGEERAKGNILERFSAQQFPDLHSELNLSSLELGDSALYFCASAPGALGGANVLTFGAGSRLTVL.

This rearrangement joins TRBV4-3 to TRBJ1-1; maybe TRBD1 (5 bases). The CDR3 length is 13 residues. With 4 bases removed from V and 5 bases from J, the gap between germline ends came to 11 bases. Per germline, CDR1 LGHNA and CDR2 YSLEER. This CDR3 reads CASSPSGGTEAFF. The CDR3 DNA reads as TGCGCCAGCAGCCCTTCTGGGGGGACTGAAGCTTTCTTT.

V usage is TRBV7-9 and J usage is TRBJ2-7; no firm D call. V shed 5 bases and J shed 1 base, with 6 bases lying between them. The CDR3 runs to 12 residues. The germline V gene has CDR1 SEHNR and CDR2 FQNEAQ (reference sequence). The chain's CDR3 is CASSPSSYEQYF. In DNA form, the CDR3 reads TGTGCCAGCAGCCCCTCTTCCTACGAGCAGTACTTC. Drawing the rest from reference TRBV7-9 and TRBJ2-7, the complete variable domain is DTGVSQNPRHKITKRGQNVTFRCDPISEHNRLYWYRQTLGQGPEFLTYFQNEAQLEKSRLLSDRFSAERPKGSFSTLEIQRTEQGDSAMYLCASSPSSYEQYFGPGTRLTVT.

This chain joins TRBV19 and TRBJ2-2; D ambiguous. The CDR3 totals 16 residues. Germline CDR1 LNHDA, CDR2 SQIVND (reference sequence). Trimming stripped 5 bases from V and 0 bases from J, with 13 bases between. As DNA, the CDR3 is TGTGCCAGTAGTTTGACCCCTCCCCCGAACACCGGGGAGCTGTTTTTT. Translation: CASSLTPPPNTGELFF.

This clone was recorded a few times. The chain uses TRBV5-4 and TRBJ2-3, with 7 nucleotides matching TRBD2. This CDR3 contains 17 residues. With V trimmed by 1 base and J by 5 bases, 13 bases remained unmatched. Germline V gene data show CDR1 as SGHNT and CDR2 as YYREEE (reference sequence). The CDR3 sequence: CASSLSLLAPSLDTQYF. The CDR3 nucleotides are TGTGCCAGCAGCTTGTCTCTACTAGCGCCAAGTTTAGATACGCAGTATTTT.

V gene TRBV7-6 combines with J gene TRBJ2-1; TRBD2 is a possible D gene (7 bases). This CDR3 has 13 amino acids. Germline CDR1 SGHVS, CDR2 FNYEAQ. V was clipped by 5 bases and J by 10 bases, with 15 bases between them. The CDR3 DNA reads TGTGCCAGCAGCCCCGGGGGGCAGAGCGAGCAGTTCTTC. Its translation: CASSPGGQSEQFF.

The chain combines TRBV11-2 with TRBJ2-6, with 7 bases identical to TRBD1. Germline V lookup: CDR1 SGHAT, CDR2 FQNNGV. The ends lost 6 bases at V and 0 bases at J; junction bases unmatched: 11. There are 18 residues in the CDR3. CDR3 sequence reads: CASRLRTGAVSGANVLTF. CDR3 DNA sequence: TGTGCCAGCAGACTCCGAACAGGGGCGGTCTCTGGGGCCAACGTCCTGACTTTC.

The J gene is TRBJ2-1, the V gene TRBV19; no firm D call. The CDR3 is 13 amino acids. V shed 0 bases and J shed 3 bases, with 3 bases lying between them. Germline V gene sequence: CDR1 LNHDA, CDR2 SQIVND (reference sequence). The CDR3: CASSIDNYNEQFF. The CDR3 DNA reads TGTGCCAGTAGTATAGACAACTACAATGAGCAGTTCTTC.

This chain joins TRBV6-5 and TRBJ1-1; D is perhaps TRBD1 (5 bases). The CDR3 covers 14 residues. V lost 7 bases and J 5 bases, leaving 17 bases between the germline ends. Germline V gene lookup returns CDR1 MNHEY and CDR2 SVGAGI. The CDR3 region is CASNLQRGRTEAFF. The CDR3 nucleotides are TGTGCCAGCAATTTACAGAGGGGAAGGACTGAAGCTTTCTTT.

V usage is TRBV27 and J usage is TRBJ2-3; the D is unclear. V was cut by 4 bases and J by 6 bases, with 11 bases left in between. Germline loops: CDR1 MNHEY, CDR2 SMNVEV (reference sequence). This CDR3 spans 13 amino acids. The CDR3 reads CASSSLLDDTQYF. In DNA, the CDR3 is TGTGCCAGCAGTTCCCTGCTAGACGATACGCAGTATTTT.

The V and J genes are TRBV11-2 and TRBJ2-5; TRBD2 matches 13 bases. CDR1 is SGHAT and CDR2 is FQNNGV in the germline V gene. Germline trimming cut 5 bases from V and 4 bases from J; bases unmatched to any gene: 4. There are 15 residues in the CDR3. CDR3 sequence: CASSRTSGGGETQYF. The CDR3 bases are TGTGCCAGCAGCCGGACTAGCGGGGGAGGAGAGACCCAGTACTTC.

This sequence joins TRBV20-1 and TRBJ1-1, with 8 bases aligning to TRBD1. The CDR3 extends over 11 amino acids. Trimming took 4 bases from V and 11 from J; bases not matched to a gene: 6. The germline gives CDR1 DFQATT, CDR2 SNEGSKA (reference sequence). Written as DNA, the CDR3 is TGCAGTGCTATACAGGGGGTCGACGCTTTCTTT. The encoded protein is CSAIQGVDAFF.

This clone was counted a single time. This chain connects TRBV5-6 to TRBJ1-3; 9 nucleotides line up with TRBD1. Germline loops: CDR1 SGHDT, CDR2 YYEEEE. J gave up 4 bases and V 0 bases, and 5 bases lay outside the gene matches. The CDR3 consists of 16 residues. The CDR3 coding sequence is TGTGCCAGCAGCTTGGCCGGGACAGGGCCAGGAAACACCATATATTTT. It yields the protein CASSLAGTGPGNTIYF.

This chain connects TRBV4-1 to TRBJ2-2, with D perhaps being TRBD1 or TRBD2 (5 bases each). Trimming shortened V by 2 bases and J by 5 bases, and 18 bases separated the two germline ends. The germline V gene has CDR1 MGHRA and CDR2 YSYEKL. The CDR3 length is 17 residues. CDR3 in amino acids: CASSQPIPGPGTGELFF. CDR3 DNA sequence: TGCGCCAGCAGCCAACCTATACCGGGACCAGGTACCGGGGAGCTGTTTTTT.

The chain joins TRBV7-2 to TRBJ2-2, with TRBD2 as a possible D gene (7 bases). This CDR3 region has 16 residues. Germline V gene lookup returns CDR1 SGHTA and CDR2 FQGNSA. V lost 7 bases and J 4 bases, leaving 19 bases between the germline ends. The CDR3 sequence is CASTPGASGITGELFF. Here the CDR3 DNA reads TGTGCCAGCACTCCGGGGGCTAGCGGCATCACCGGGGAGCTGTTTTTT.

The rearrangement links TRBV10-3 to TRBJ2-2, with a weak D call TRBD2 (5 bases). Germline V gene data show CDR1 as ENHRY and CDR2 as SYGVKD. This CDR3 comprises 14 residues. V shed 4 bases and J shed 4 bases, with 10 bases lying between them. The CDR3 region is CAISVGGGTGELFF. CDR3 sequence (DNA): TGTGCCATCAGTGTCGGAGGAGGCACCGGGGAGCTGTTTTTT.

This sequence joins TRBV4-1 and TRBJ1-1; unclear D gene. The V end was cut by 1 base, the J end by 0 bases, with 9 bases between. Germline V gives CDR1 MGHRA, CDR2 YSYEKL. This CDR3 contains 15 residues. CDR3 in amino acids: CASSQGRQVNTEAFF. The DNA for the CDR3 is TGCGCCAGCAGCCAAGGTCGGCAGGTGAACACTGAAGCTTTCTTT.